One and the same sample provided the 25 T cell receptor beta chains below, sequenced in a study of CD8 T cells in Susac syndrome. It was with random hexamers that roughly 0.45 to 1 ug RNA was reverse transcribed. One entry per CDR3 protein, called by TCRdb with MiXCR from the immunoSEQ multiplex PCR reads. The sample lists roughly 190,000 distinct CDR3 sequences, approximately 93% occurring once. The sample consisted of CD4+ T cells from PBMCs. The receptors here all came from a human donor in good health.

This chain joins TRBV2 and TRBJ2-3; possibly TRBD1 for D (5 bases). This CDR3 is 15 amino acids long. The V gene's germline CDR1 is SNHLY and CDR2 FYNNEI. Trimming stripped 3 bases from V and 5 bases from J, with 15 bases between. The CDR3 loop is CASSDGRDSLDTQYF. CDR3 bases: TGTGCCAGCAGTGACGGCAGGGATTCTCTAGATACGCAGTATTTT.

This clonotype was seen more than once but under ten times. The genes are TRBV20-1 and TRBJ2-1; no definite D call. CDR3 length equals 10 residues. With 3 bases removed from V and 10 bases from J, the gap between germline ends came to 7 bases. Germline values: CDR1 DFQATT, CDR2 SNEGSKA (reference sequence). CDR3 nucleotides: TGCAGTGCTAGTGACCACGAGCAGTTCTTC. Its translation is CSASDHEQFF.

The chain is built from TRBV2 and TRBJ2-1; TRBD2 matches 12 bases. The length of the CDR3 is 14 residues. The V and J ends lost 6 bases and 9 bases, in that order; junction bases with no gene match: 6. CDR1 and CDR2 from the germline V gene are SNHLY and FYNNEI. The CDR3 spells CASRTSGGQGEQFF. CDR3 bases: TGTGCCAGCAGAACTAGCGGGGGGCAGGGTGAGCAGTTCTTC.

This chain joins TRBV6-2 or TRBV6-3 and TRBJ1-1, with 9 bases matching TRBD1. CDR1 is MNHEY and CDR2 is SVGEGT in the germline V gene. The CDR3 has 17 amino acids. V dropped 2 bases and J dropped 1; count of bases not matched to a gene: 8. DNA of the CDR3: TGTGCCAGCAGTTACCCGATCGGGACAGGGCGGAACACTGAAGCTTTCTTT. Its translation is CASSYPIGTGRNTEAFF.

The table lists this clonotype with a count of one. The CDR3 loop reads CASRGLGLREQYF. CDR3 in DNA: TGTGCCAGCCGGGGGCTGGGACTAAGAGAGCAGTACTTC. The chain links TRBV5-6 to TRBJ2-7; tentative D call: TRBD2 (7 bases). This CDR3 comprises 13 residues. The germline CDR1 and CDR2 sequences are SGHDT and YYEEEE. The V end was cut by 7 bases, the J end by 7 bases, with 18 bases between.

The chain carries TRBV12-3 or TRBV12-4 and TRBJ1-4; possible D gene TRBD1, 5 bases. V lost 3 bases, J lost 2 bases, and 10 bases lay in between. CDR3 length equals 15 residues. The CDR3 loop reads CASSFGGATNEKLFF. CDR3 nucleotides: TGTGCCAGCAGTTTCGGCGGGGCCACTAATGAAAAACTGTTTTTT.

Written as DNA, the CDR3 is TGTGCCAGCAGTGAAGGGGGACTGTGGGGCTACACCTTC. Residues: CASSEGGLWGYTF. The chain couples TRBV2 to TRBJ1-2; D might be TRBD1 (5 bases). CDR1 SNHLY and CDR2 FYNNEI come from the germline V gene. This CDR3 has 13 amino acids. V lost 1 base and J lost 8, with 11 bases in between.

The chain employs TRBV4-3 and TRBJ1-5, with D unresolved. Trimming pared 4 bases from V and 7 bases from J, leaving 17 bases between. The CDR3 length is 15 residues. From germline, CDR1 is LGHNA and CDR2 YSLEER. CDR3 amino acids: CASSRRARVGQPQHF. Written as DNA, the CDR3 is TGCGCCAGCAGCCGGAGGGCGAGAGTCGGACAGCCCCAGCATTTT.

The gene calls are TRBV7-9 and TRBJ1-3, with 9 nucleotides matching TRBD1. Germline CDR1 and CDR2: SEHNR and FQNEAQ (reference sequence). The CDR3 spans 15 residues. Germline trimming cut 4 bases from V and 4 bases from J; bases unmatched to any gene: 5. The CDR3 is CASSSETGGGNTIYF. CDR3 nucleotides: TGTGCCAGCAGCTCAGAGACAGGGGGAGGAAACACCATATATTTT.

The chain couples TRBV29-1 to TRBJ1-5; D is uncertain. This CDR3 comprises 13 residues. Trimming removed 5 bases at V and 4 bases at J, with 12 bases between. Germline V gives CDR1 SQVTM, CDR2 ANQGSEA. CDR3 loop: CSVSPTGNQPQHF. The CDR3 region has the DNA TGCAGCGTTTCTCCAACGGGGAATCAGCCCCAGCATTTT.

This clonotype was picked up one time. V gene TRBV28 combines with J gene TRBJ2-7, with TRBD1 matching over 8 bases. The CDR3 totals 15 residues. V lost 5 bases and J lost 4; bases outside the gene matches: 10. Germline-derived CDR1 and CDR2 are MDHEN and SYDVKM. CDR3 in amino acids: CASSAPGTGRYEQYV. The CDR3 DNA sequence: TGTGCCAGCAGTGCCCCCGGGACAGGCCGATACGAGCAGTACGTC.

The chain joins TRBV29-1 to TRBJ2-2; 11 bases fit TRBD1. Germline assignment: CDR1 SQVTM and CDR2 ANQGSEA. The CDR3 sequence is 13 residues long. The ends lost 6 bases at V and 6 bases at J; junction bases unmatched: 3. CDR3 amino acids: CSVAGQGAGELFF. The CDR3 nucleotides are TGCAGCGTGGCGGGACAGGGGGCCGGGGAGCTGTTTTTT.

The chain employs TRBV7-2 and TRBJ2-6; no clear D. The length of the CDR3 is 15 residues. Trimming removed 0 bases from V and 3 bases from J, with 6 bases in between. Germline CDR1 and CDR2: SGHTA and FQGNSA. In DNA, the CDR3 is TGTGCCAGCAGCTTAGCCGTGGATGGGGCCAACGTCCTGACTTTC. Protein sequence: CASSLAVDGANVLTF.

J is TRBJ2-3 and V is TRBV7-9, with D uncertain. Trimming pared 5 bases from V and 4 bases from J, leaving 19 bases between. Germline V gene data show CDR1 as SEHNR and CDR2 as FQNEAQ (reference sequence). The CDR3 runs 16 residues. This chain's CDR3 is CASSPPRLDGADTQYF. CDR3 coding DNA: TGTGCCAGCAGCCCCCCTAGGCTAGATGGCGCAGATACGCAGTATTTT. Together with reference TRBV7-9 and TRBJ2-3, the CDR3 gives the full variable domain: DTGVSQNPRHKITKRGQNVTFRCDPISEHNRLYWYRQTLGQGPEFLTYFQNEAQLEKSRLLSDRFSAERPKGSFSTLEIQRTEQGDSAMYLCASSPPRLDGADTQYFGPGTRLTVL.

This chain uses TRBV28 with TRBJ2-3; a possible D gene is TRBD1 (6 bases). Germline V gene sequence: CDR1 MDHEN, CDR2 SYDVKM. The CDR3 totals 16 residues. Trimming cost V 5 bases and J 3 bases, with 18 bases left between them. CDR3 in amino acids: CASSIQGPRSTDTQYF. DNA for the CDR3: TGTGCCAGCAGTATACAGGGACCCCGCTCAACAGATACGCAGTATTTT.

The genes are TRBV29-1 and TRBJ1-3, with D perhaps matching TRBD1 (5 bases). V was cut by 6 bases and J by 0 bases, with 9 bases left in between. This CDR3 has 13 residues. Per the germline V gene, CDR1 is SQVTM and CDR2 is ANQGSEA. CDR3 DNA sequence: TGCAGCGTACAGGTTTTCTCTGGAAACACCATATATTTT. This translates into CSVQVFSGNTIYF. Drawing the rest from reference TRBV29-1 and TRBJ1-3, the complete variable domain is SAVISQKPSRDICQRGTSLTIQCQVDSQVTMMFWYRQQPGQSLTLIATANQGSEATYESGFVIDKFPISRPNLTFSTLTVSNMSPEDSSIYLCSVQVFSGNTIYFGEGSWLTVV.

This clonotype was counted a few times. J is TRBJ1-2 and V is TRBV28, with 7 bases identical to TRBD1. V lost 8 bases, J lost 7 bases, and 10 bases stayed unmatched. Germline CDR1 reads MDHEN; CDR2 reads SYDVKM. The CDR3 sequence is 13 residues long. The CDR3 reads CASSPAGGRGYTF. The CDR3 bases are TGTGCCAGCTCCCCTGCAGGGGGTCGTGGCTACACCTTC.

V usage is TRBV5-1 and J usage is TRBJ1-5; D perhaps matches TRBD1 (6 bases). V lost 4 bases and J 6 bases, leaving 20 bases between the germline ends. In germline, CDR1 is SGHRS, CDR2 YFSETQ. This CDR3 comprises 16 residues. The CDR3 DNA sequence: TGCGCCAGCAGCCCGGGGGCCAGTCGTGAAGCTCAGCCCCAGCATTTT. Amino acid sequence: CASSPGASREAQPQHF.

The rearrangement joins TRBV5-6 to TRBJ2-3; D is unresolved. The germline V gene has CDR1 SGHDT and CDR2 YYEEEE. The CDR3 covers 17 residues. Trimming stripped 3 bases from V and 3 bases from J, with 20 bases between. The CDR3 sequence is CASSSSRRFSWTDTQYF. In DNA, the CDR3 is TGTGCCAGCAGCTCAAGCCGCAGGTTTTCTTGGACAGATACGCAGTATTTT. Together with reference TRBV5-6 and TRBJ2-3, the CDR3 gives the full variable domain: DAGVTQSPTHLIKTRGQQVTLRCSPKSGHDTVSWYQQALGQGPQFIFQYYEEEERQRGNFPDRFSGHQFPNYSSELNVNALLLGDSALYLCASSSSRRFSWTDTQYFGPGTRLTVL.

The rearrangement joins TRBV29-1 to TRBJ2-1, with D unclear. CDR1 is SQVTM and CDR2 is ANQGSEA in the germline V gene. The CDR3 totals 9 residues. The V end was cut by 3 bases, the J end by 8 bases, with 2 bases between. CDR3 in amino acids: CSVEDEQFF. DNA for the CDR3: TGCAGCGTTGAGGATGAGCAGTTCTTC.

In its sample, this clonotype was seen a few times. At one boundary the junction diverges from the germline segment, which might be a read error. V gene TRBV3-1 combines with J gene TRBJ2-5; the D gene is possibly TRBD1 (7 bases). Germline assignment: CDR1 LGHDT and CDR2 YNNKEL (reference sequence). This CDR3 contains 15 residues. The CDR3 spells CASSQDGGGQETQYF. The CDR3 DNA sequence: TGTGCCAGCAGCCAAGATGGAGGGGGCCAAGAGACCCAGTACTTT.

V gene TRBV5-1 combines with J gene TRBJ2-7; TRBD2 might be the D (6 bases). Germline V gives CDR1 SGHRS, CDR2 YFSETQ. The CDR3 runs 15 residues. V was shortened by 4 bases and J by 5 bases, with 19 bases between the two germline ends. As DNA, the CDR3 is TGCGCCAGCAGCCCAACCGGACTACGGGTAGACGAGCAGTACTTC. Protein: CASSPTGLRVDEQYF.

The V call is TRBV6-5, the J call TRBJ1-2, with 8 bases lining up with TRBD1. V lost 5 bases, J lost 4 bases, and 3 bases stayed unmatched. The CDR3 totals 13 residues. CDR1 is MNHEY and CDR2 is SVGAGI in the germline V gene. The CDR3 DNA reads TGTGCCAGCAGTGCCGGGACAGGCTATGGCTACACCTTC. Amino acid sequence: CASSAGTGYGYTF.

V is TRBV7-8 and J is TRBJ1-1, with a weak D call TRBD1 (5 bases). Between the trimmed V and J ends, which lost 2 bases and 4 bases, there was a span of 14 bases. The germline CDR1 and CDR2 sequences are SGHVS and FQNEAQ. The CDR3 is made up of 15 amino acids. The CDR3: CASSLQGGEVTEAFF. The CDR3 nucleotides are TGTGCCAGCAGCTTACAGGGTGGGGAGGTCACTGAAGCTTTCTTT.

This rearrangement joins TRBV6-2 or TRBV6-3 to TRBJ1-5; 8 positions agree with TRBD1. CDR1 and CDR2 (germline): MNHEY, SVGEGT. The CDR3 loop spans 15 amino acids. V lost 6 bases to trimming and J lost 5 bases; unmatched junction nucleotides: 9. CDR3 nucleotides: TGTGCCAGCAGAAATAGACAGGGGATACATCAGCCCCAGCATTTT. It yields the protein CASRNRQGIHQPQHF.